These 27 T cell receptor beta chains originate from one sample sequenced in a study of T cell responses to AZD1222 COVID-19 vaccine. The data were produced by immunoSEQ multiplex PCR, yet TCRdb's version contains in-frame clones alone and is incomplete. Of tens of thousands of clones in the sample, roughly 90% are singletons; the top ten hold 4.7%. This sample comprised peripheral blood, obtained 28 days after the second AZD1222 dose. The receptors come from an adult who received the AZD1222 COVID-19 vaccine.

V is TRBV10-3 and J is TRBJ2-1; TRBD2 agrees at 9 bases. With V trimmed by 6 bases and J by 5 bases, 8 bases remained unmatched. This CDR3 comprises 15 residues. The germline CDR1 and CDR2 sequences are ENHRY and SYGVKD. CDR3 sequence (DNA): TGTGCCATCAGGAGCGGGGCTAGCGGGGACAATGAGCAGTTCTTC. As protein: CAIRSGASGDNEQFF.

The chain combines TRBV30 with TRBJ1-2, with D hard to call. Germline V lookup: CDR1 GTSNPN, CDR2 SVGIG (reference sequence). This CDR3 spans 12 amino acids. V lost 1 base and J 5 bases, leaving 8 bases between the germline ends. This CDR3 reads CAWSEKSYGYTF. CDR3 bases: TGTGCCTGGAGTGAGAAAAGTTATGGCTACACCTTC.

The chain is built from TRBV2 and TRBJ2-1, with 7 bases identical to TRBD1. Germline V gives CDR1 SNHLY, CDR2 FYNNEI. V lost 5 bases and J lost 4; bases outside the gene matches: 5. The CDR3 is 14 amino acids. Here the CDR3 DNA reads TGTGCCAGCAGTCCCGACAGGGTATACAATGAGCAGTTCTTC. This sequence encodes CASSPDRVYNEQFF.

This sequence joins TRBV5-4 and TRBJ2-7; 9 positions match TRBD1. V was clipped by 5 bases and J by 5 bases; unmatched bases: 17. The CDR3 sequence is 17 residues long. Germline assignment: CDR1 SGHNT and CDR2 YYREEE (reference sequence). The CDR3 protein is CASSPYAGRTGDHEQYF. DNA for the CDR3: TGTGCCAGCAGTCCTTACGCCGGCCGGACAGGGGACCACGAGCAGTACTTC. Together with reference TRBV5-4 and TRBJ2-7, the CDR3 gives the full variable domain: ETGVTQSPTHLIKTRGQQVTLRCSSQSGHNTVSWYQQALGQGPQFIFQYYREEENGRGNFPPRFSGLQFPNYSSELNVNALELDDSALYLCASSPYAGRTGDHEQYFGPGTRLTVT.

This chain uses TRBV5-1 with TRBJ1-1, with D tentatively TRBD1 (5 bases). The CDR3 contains 14 residues. Per the germline V gene, CDR1 is SGHRS and CDR2 is YFSETQ. Trimming left V 6 bases short and J 5 bases short, with 17 bases between. CDR3 nucleotides: TGCGCCAGCACCATCACACCGGGGGGGACTGAAGCTTTCTTT. It encodes CASTITPGGTEAFF.

The CDR3 DNA sequence: TGTGCCAGCAGTTTCTCCGGGGGGACAGGGCTTAATCAGCCCCAGCATTTT. The encoded protein is CASSFSGGTGLNQPQHF. The V gene is TRBV28, the J gene TRBJ1-5; TRBD1 matches at 9 bases. In germline, CDR1 is MDHEN, CDR2 SYDVKM. This CDR3 contains 17 residues. J gave up 4 bases and V 3 bases, and 10 bases lay outside the gene matches.

CDR3 sequence: CASSQETNRGYTF. The CDR3 DNA is TGTGCCAGCAGCCAAGAAACCAATAGGGGCTACACCTTC. V is TRBV14 and J is TRBJ1-2, with D unclear. The germline V and J ends were trimmed by 0 bases and 8 bases, with 10 bases remaining between them. The CDR3 is made up of 13 amino acids. Per the germline V gene, CDR1 is SGHDN and CDR2 is FVKESK.

This clone was seen just once. J is TRBJ2-2 and V is TRBV6-2 or TRBV6-3, with D tentatively TRBD2 (5 bases). The CDR3 runs to 14 residues. Germline CDR1 and CDR2: MNHEY and SVGEGT. V lost 6 bases, J lost 1 base, and 9 bases lay in between. CDR3 region: CASRPTRNTGELFF. The CDR3 region has the DNA TGTGCCAGCAGGCCTACTAGGAACACCGGGGAGCTGTTTTTT.

The chain couples TRBV5-1 to TRBJ2-3; D unresolved. Looked up from germline, CDR1 is SGHRS and CDR2 is YFSETQ. Trimming cost V 3 bases and J 0 bases, with 8 bases left between them. This CDR3 contains 14 residues. CDR3 DNA sequence: TGCGCCAGCAGCTCTACCTCTAGCACAGATACGCAGTATTTT. This encodes CASSSTSSTDTQYF. Full variable domain (rest looked up from reference TRBV5-1 and TRBJ2-3): KAGVTQTPRYLIKTRGQQVTLSCSPISGHRSVSWYQQTPGQGLQFLFEYFSETQRNKGNFPGRFSGRQFSNSRSEMNVSTLELGDSALYLCASSSTSSTDTQYFGPGTRLTVL.

About this clone itself: Within the sample, other DNA sequences also encode this same CDR3. The chain recombines TRBV5-1 with TRBJ1-1; unclear D gene. The CDR3 totals 13 residues. The germline V gene encodes CDR1 SGHRS and CDR2 YFSETQ. V was cut by 3 bases and J by 3 bases, with 9 bases left in between. In nucleotides, the CDR3 is TGCGCCAGCAGCTCCGGGAGGGACACTGAAGCTTTCTTT. Translation: CASSSGRDTEAFF.

This chain uses TRBV28 with TRBJ2-7; 12 bases line up with TRBD1. The CDR3 has 18 residues. With V trimmed by 8 bases and J by 0 bases, 14 bases remained unmatched. The V gene's germline CDR1 is MDHEN and CDR2 SYDVKM. In DNA, the CDR3 is TGTGCCAGCCTCCCCGTCCCGGGACAGGGGGCGGTCTCCTACGAGCAGTACTTC. As protein: CASLPVPGQGAVSYEQYF. Variable domain in full (rest from reference TRBV28 and TRBJ2-7): DVKVTQSSRYLVKRTGEKVFLECVQDMDHENMFWYRQDPGLGLRLIYFSYDVKMKEKGDIPEGYSVSREKKERFSLILESASTNQTSMYLCASLPVPGQGAVSYEQYFGPGTRLTVT.

The V call is TRBV5-6, the J call TRBJ1-1; D is perhaps TRBD1 (5 bases). This CDR3 contains 13 residues. Germline CDR1 and CDR2: SGHDT and YYEEEE. V was clipped by 4 bases and J by 0 bases, with 7 bases between them. CDR3 coding DNA: TGTGCCAGCAGCAGGGGCCTGAACACTGAAGCTTTCTTT. It yields the protein CASSRGLNTEAFF.

V and J are TRBV12-5 and TRBJ2-2; TRBD2 aligns across 8 bases. This CDR3 has 15 residues. V shed 3 bases, J shed 5 bases, and the junction held 5 bases outside the gene matches. Germline lookup yields CDR1 LGHNT and CDR2 FRNRAP. The CDR3 is CASGFSRGRTGELFF. The CDR3 region has the DNA TGTGCTAGTGGTTTTTCTCGCGGGAGGACCGGGGAGCTGTTTTTT.

V gene TRBV3-1 (or the pseudogene TRBV3-2) combines with J gene TRBJ1-2, with D unclear. This CDR3 spans 15 amino acids. Between the trimmed V and J ends, which lost 0 bases and 5 bases, there was a span of 13 bases. Germline loops: CDR1 LGHDT, CDR2 YNNKEL (reference sequence). CDR3 loop: CASSQEWALSYGYTF. For the CDR3, the DNA is TGTGCCAGCAGCCAAGAGTGGGCTCTGTCTTATGGCTACACCTTC.

The rearrangement uses TRBV3-1 (or the pseudogene TRBV3-2) and TRBJ1-2, with D uncertain. Germline V gene lookup returns CDR1 LGHDT and CDR2 YNNKEL (reference sequence). Deletions cut 1 base from V and 2 bases from J, with 8 bases between. This CDR3 is built from 14 residues. The CDR3 DNA follows: TGTGCCAGCAGCCAAGCGTCCCAGAACTATGGCTACACCTTC. This gives the protein CASSQASQNYGYTF.

The chain links TRBV21-1 to TRBJ2-4; the tabulated D call, TRBD1, remains unverified against the DNA. TRBV21-1 counts as a pseudogene. This CDR3 has 17 residues. The CDR3 nucleotides read TGTGCCAGCAGCGACCGGGACAGGGGGCTTGGCAAAAACATTCAGTACTTC. It encodes CASSDRDRGLGKNIQYF.

This chain links TRBV3-1 (or the pseudogene TRBV3-2) with TRBJ2-1; no firm D call. V lost 1 base and J 5 bases, leaving 6 bases between the germline ends. Germline-derived CDR1 and CDR2 are LGHDT and YNNKEL (reference sequence). The CDR3 is 13 residues long. The CDR3: CASSQGVNNEQFF. CDR3 nucleotide sequence: TGTGCCAGCAGCCAAGGTGTTAACAATGAGCAGTTCTTC.

This rearrangement joins TRBV7-8 to TRBJ1-4; D perhaps matches TRBD1 (6 bases). This CDR3 contains 17 residues. The V end was cut by 5 bases, the J end by 4 bases, with 20 bases between. Germline-derived CDR1 and CDR2 are SGHVS and FQNEAQ. CDR3 region: CASSADDQGKSNEKLFF. The CDR3 DNA follows: TGTGCCAGCAGCGCGGATGACCAGGGGAAAAGTAATGAAAAACTGTTTTTT.

V is TRBV7-9 and J is TRBJ2-7, with TRBD2 matching 8 bases. With V trimmed by 5 bases and J by 1 base, 4 bases remained unmatched. The CDR3 length is 14 residues. Looked up from germline, CDR1 is SEHNR and CDR2 is FQNEAQ (reference sequence). CDR3 DNA: TGTGCCAGCAGCCCGGGGGGGCGTTCCTACGAGCAGTACTTC. Amino acid sequence: CASSPGGRSYEQYF.

This chain links TRBV6-7 with TRBJ1-5; tentative D call: TRBD1 (5 bases). TRBV6-7 is known as an ORF, though its function is uncertain. The CDR3 has 16 amino acids. Between the trimmed V and J ends, which lost 6 bases and 0 bases, there was a span of 15 bases. The CDR3 loop reads CASRVRQTYSNQPQHF. CDR3 DNA sequence: TGTGCCAGCAGAGTCCGACAGACATATAGCAATCAGCCCCAGCATTTT.

The chain combines TRBV30 with TRBJ2-5; D is uncertain. Trimming took 7 bases from V and 5 from J, leaving 14 bases between them. This CDR3 spans 12 amino acids. Germline loops: CDR1 GTSNPN, CDR2 SVGIG (reference sequence). The CDR3 region has the DNA TGTGCCTCTGGACGGAGAACGGAGACCCAGTACTTC. Protein sequence: CASGRRTETQYF.

This clone was counted once. The V gene is TRBV29-1, the J gene TRBJ2-5; 7 bases are a match to TRBD2. The germline V gene encodes CDR1 SQVTM and CDR2 ANQGSEA. With 6 bases clipped from V and 6 bases from J, the junction kept 7 bases outside the gene matches. This CDR3 comprises 12 residues. The CDR3 coding sequence is TGCAGCGTGGAGACTAGCTCCCAGACCCAGTACTTC. Translation: CSVETSSQTQYF.

V is TRBV14 and J is TRBJ1-1, with D hard to call. This CDR3 is 15 amino acids long. The V gene's germline CDR1 is SGHDN and CDR2 FVKESK. The V end was cut by 1 base, the J end by 7 bases, with 16 bases between. The CDR3 sequence is CASSQAIFPAIEAFF. DNA for the CDR3: TGTGCCAGCAGCCAAGCGATTTTTCCGGCTATTGAAGCTTTCTTT. Complete variable domain (other parts from reference TRBV14 and TRBJ1-1): EAGVTQFPSHSVIEKGQTVTLRCDPISGHDNLYWYRRVMGKEIKFLLHFVKESKQDESGMPNNRFLAERTGGTYSTLKVQPAELEDSGVYFCASSQAIFPAIEAFFGQGTRLTVV.

The V call is TRBV4-2, the J call TRBJ1-1; D may be TRBD1 (6 bases). The V and J ends lost 0 bases and 10 bases respectively, with 18 bases between them. The CDR3 totals 15 residues. Looked up from germline, CDR1 is LGHNA and CDR2 is YNFKEQ. This CDR3 reads CASSQDGGFGDAAFF. The CDR3 coding sequence is TGTGCCAGCAGCCAAGATGGGGGCTTCGGGGATGCAGCTTTCTTT.

The V call is TRBV27, the J call TRBJ2-3; D possibly uses TRBD1 or TRBD2 (5 bases each). Germline assignment: CDR1 MNHEY and CDR2 SMNVEV (reference sequence). This CDR3 has 13 amino acids. V was shortened by 7 bases and J by 6 bases, with 14 bases between the two germline ends. CDR3 sequence: CASTRGGADTQYF. CDR3 nucleotides: TGTGCCAGCACCCGGGGCGGTGCGGATACGCAGTATTTT.

The chain recombines TRBV12-3 or TRBV12-4 with TRBJ2-1, with unresolved D. V dropped 7 bases and J dropped 4 bases, with 5 bases sitting between them. This CDR3 is built from 11 residues. The CDR3 is CASMGYNEQFF. CDR3 sequence (DNA): TGTGCCAGCATGGGATACAATGAGCAGTTCTTC.

The rearrangement links TRBV19 to TRBJ1-2; no reliable D call. The CDR3 totals 14 residues. The V gene's germline CDR1 is LNHDA and CDR2 SQIVND (reference sequence). Trimming shortened V by 5 bases and J by 4 bases, and 14 bases separated the two germline ends. The CDR3 here is CASSETGMGYGYTF. CDR3 in DNA: TGTGCCAGTAGTGAAACGGGGATGGGCTATGGCTACACCTTC.